The 2 T cell receptor beta chains below all came from one sample that was sequenced in a study of T-cell reconstitution after alpha-beta-depleted transplantation in children. Library preparation (for TCRbeta) was performed with unique molecular identifiers. A single record per CDR3 protein comes from TCRdb applying MiXCR to the PCR reads. Altogether about 610,000 distinct CDR3 sequences are present, about a quarter being singletons, with the ten largest covering about 35%. The starting material was PBMCs, obtained before TCRalphabeta/CD19-depleted stem cell transplant. These receptors were taken from a boy under two years old with Wiskott-Aldrich syndrome, due to receive a stem cell transplant.

This clonotype was seen a few times. The chain combines TRBV29-1 with TRBJ2-7, with D possibly TRBD2 on 5 matching bases. The CDR3 is 13 residues long. The germline CDR1 and CDR2 sequences are SQVTM and ANQGSEA. The ends were cut back, 6 bases at V and 1 base at J, with 13 bases in the middle. The chain's CDR3 is CSVRGKISYEQYF. The CDR3 nucleotides read TGCAGCGTGAGAGGGAAGATATCCTACGAGCAGTACTTC.

This chain uses TRBV18 with TRBJ2-3; D is perhaps TRBD1 (5 bases). The germline gives CDR1 KGHSH, CDR2 LQKENI. The ends were cut back, 4 bases at V and 5 bases at J, with 7 bases in the middle. The length of the CDR3 is 12 residues. Here the CDR3 DNA reads TGTGCCAGCTCACATAGGGGAGATACGCAGTATTTT. As protein: CASSHRGDTQYF.